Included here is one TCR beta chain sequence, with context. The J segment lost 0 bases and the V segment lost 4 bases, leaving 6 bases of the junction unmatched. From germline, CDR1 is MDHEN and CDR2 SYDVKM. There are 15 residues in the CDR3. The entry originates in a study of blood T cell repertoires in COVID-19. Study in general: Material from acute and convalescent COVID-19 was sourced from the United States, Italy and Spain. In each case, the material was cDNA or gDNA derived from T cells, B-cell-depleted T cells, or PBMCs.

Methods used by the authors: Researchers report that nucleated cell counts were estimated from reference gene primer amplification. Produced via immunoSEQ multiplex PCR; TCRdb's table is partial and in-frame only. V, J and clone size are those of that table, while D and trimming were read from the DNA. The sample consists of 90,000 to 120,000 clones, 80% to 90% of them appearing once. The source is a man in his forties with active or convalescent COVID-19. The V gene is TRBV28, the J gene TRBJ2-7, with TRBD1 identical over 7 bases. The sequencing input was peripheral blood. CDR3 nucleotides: TGTGCCAGCAGTTGGACGACAGGGAGCTCCTACGAGCAGTACTTC. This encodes CASSWTTGSSYEQYF. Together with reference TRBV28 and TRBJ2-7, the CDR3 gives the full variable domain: DVKVTQSSRYLVKRTGEKVFLECVQDMDHENMFWYRQDPGLGLRLIYFSYDVKMKEKGDIPEGYSVSREKKERFSLILESASTNQTSMYLCASSWTTGSSYEQYFGPGTRLTVT.